Included here is one T cell receptor (beta chain) sequence, with context. 5'RACE template switching with UMIs generated TCR beta cDNA. Each CDR3 protein gets one entry in TCRdb, which reprocessed the 5' RACE reads and gives no DNA. This table lists 400,000 to 550,000 distinct CDR3 sequences. Germline V gives CDR1 MDHEN, CDR2 SYDVKM. CDR3 length: 14 amino acids. The sample originates from a study of T cells expressing NK-cell markers. Background on the study: From sorted CD3+CD56+NKG2C+, CD3+CD56+NKG2C- and CD3+CD56-NKG2C+ T cells came the TCR beta repertoires.

This rearrangement joins TRBV28 to TRBJ2-3; the D call of TRBD1 rests on TCRdb alone, since no DNA is present to check it. The clonotype was recovered from a woman aged 18 to 75 in good health. The sequenced sample was blood T cells: a sorted CD56 or NKG2C T cell subset, CD4+ or CD8+ T cells, or bulk PBMC T cells (not recorded which). CDR3 amino acids: CASGSPLLADTQYF.